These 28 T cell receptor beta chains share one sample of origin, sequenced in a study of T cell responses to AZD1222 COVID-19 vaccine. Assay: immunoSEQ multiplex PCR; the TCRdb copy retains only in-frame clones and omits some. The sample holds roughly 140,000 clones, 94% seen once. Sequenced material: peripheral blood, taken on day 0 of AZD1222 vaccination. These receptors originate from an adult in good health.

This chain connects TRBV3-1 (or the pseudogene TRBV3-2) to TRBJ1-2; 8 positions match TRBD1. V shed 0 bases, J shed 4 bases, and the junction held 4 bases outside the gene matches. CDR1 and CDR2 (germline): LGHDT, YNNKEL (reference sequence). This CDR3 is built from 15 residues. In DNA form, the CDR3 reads TGTGCCAGCAGCCAAGAACAGGGGGACACCTATGGCTACACCTTC. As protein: CASSQEQGDTYGYTF.

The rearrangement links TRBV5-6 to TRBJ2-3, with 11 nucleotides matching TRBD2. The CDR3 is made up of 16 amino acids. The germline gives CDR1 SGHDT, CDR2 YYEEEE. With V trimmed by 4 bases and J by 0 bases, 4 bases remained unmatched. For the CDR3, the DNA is TGTGCCAGCAGCCTAGCGGGGGGCCTAAGCACAGATACGCAGTATTTT. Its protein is CASSLAGGLSTDTQYF.

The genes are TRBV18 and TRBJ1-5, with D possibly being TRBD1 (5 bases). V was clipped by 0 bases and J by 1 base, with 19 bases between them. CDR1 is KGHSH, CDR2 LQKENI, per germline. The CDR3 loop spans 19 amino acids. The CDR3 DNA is TGTGCCAGCTCACCACCGGTGAGGGAGGGACTTTACAGCAATCAGCCCCAGCATTTT. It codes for CASSPPVREGLYSNQPQHF.

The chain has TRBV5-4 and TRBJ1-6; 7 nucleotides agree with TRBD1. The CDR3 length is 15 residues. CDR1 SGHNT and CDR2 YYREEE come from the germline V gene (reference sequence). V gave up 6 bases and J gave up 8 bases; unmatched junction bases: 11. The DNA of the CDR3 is TGTGCCAGCAACGAACAGGGGCTCCCTTATTCACCCCTCCACTTT. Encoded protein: CASNEQGLPYSPLHF.

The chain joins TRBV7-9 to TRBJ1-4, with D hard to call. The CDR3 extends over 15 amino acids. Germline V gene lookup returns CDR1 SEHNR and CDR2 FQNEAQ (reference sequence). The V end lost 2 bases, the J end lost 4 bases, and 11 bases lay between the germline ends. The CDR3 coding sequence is TGTGCCAGCAGCTTACCCCGGGATAATAATGAAAAACTGTTTTTT. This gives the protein CASSLPRDNNEKLFF.

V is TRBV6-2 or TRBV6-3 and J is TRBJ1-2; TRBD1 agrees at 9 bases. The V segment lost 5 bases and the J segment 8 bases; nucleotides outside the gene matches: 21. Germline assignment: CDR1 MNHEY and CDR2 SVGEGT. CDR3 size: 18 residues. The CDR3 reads CASSQPLKPGQGLYGYTF. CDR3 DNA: TGTGCCAGCAGTCAACCCCTTAAGCCGGGACAGGGTCTGTACGGCTACACCTTC.

The CDR3 region has the DNA TGTGCCAGCAGCTTAGCCCTGGGACTAGCGGGGGGGCTAATCAAAAACATTCAGTACTTC. This codes for CASSLALGLAGGLIKNIQYF. This chain uses TRBV7-2 with TRBJ2-4; 16 bases line up with TRBD2. Germline assignment: CDR1 SGHTA and CDR2 FQGNSA. After removal of 0 bases from V and 3 bases from J, the junction contained 8 bases not matched to a gene. The CDR3 totals 20 residues.

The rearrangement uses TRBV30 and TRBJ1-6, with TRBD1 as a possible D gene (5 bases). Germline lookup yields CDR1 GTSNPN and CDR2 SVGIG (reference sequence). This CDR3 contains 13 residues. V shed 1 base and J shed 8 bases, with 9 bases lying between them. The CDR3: CAWSGDRDSPLHF. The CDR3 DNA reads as TGTGCCTGGAGTGGGGACCGCGATTCACCCCTCCACTTT.

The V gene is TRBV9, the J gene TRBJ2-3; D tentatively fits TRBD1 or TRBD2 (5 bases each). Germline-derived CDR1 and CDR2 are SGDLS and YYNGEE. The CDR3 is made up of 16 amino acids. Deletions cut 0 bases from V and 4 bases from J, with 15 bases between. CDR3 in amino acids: CASSVGLQMGADTQYF. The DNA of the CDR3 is TGTGCCAGCAGCGTAGGGTTACAAATGGGGGCAGATACGCAGTATTTT. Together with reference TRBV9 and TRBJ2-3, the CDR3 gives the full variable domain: DSGVTQTPKHLITATGQRVTLRCSPRSGDLSVYWYQQSLDQGLQFLIQYYNGEERAKGNILERFSAQQFPDLHSELNLSSLELGDSALYFCASSVGLQMGADTQYFGPGTRLTVL.

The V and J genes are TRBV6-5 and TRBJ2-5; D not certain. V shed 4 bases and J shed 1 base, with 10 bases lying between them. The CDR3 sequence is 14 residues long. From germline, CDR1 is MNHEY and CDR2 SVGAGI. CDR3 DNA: TGTGCCAGCAGTTGGGGATCCATCCAAGAGACCCAGTACTTC. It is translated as CASSWGSIQETQYF.

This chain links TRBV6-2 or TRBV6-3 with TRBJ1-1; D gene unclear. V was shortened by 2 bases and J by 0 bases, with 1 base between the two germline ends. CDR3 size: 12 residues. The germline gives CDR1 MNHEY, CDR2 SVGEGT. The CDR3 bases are TGTGCCAGCAGTTACATGAACACTGAAGCTTTCTTT. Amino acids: CASSYMNTEAFF.

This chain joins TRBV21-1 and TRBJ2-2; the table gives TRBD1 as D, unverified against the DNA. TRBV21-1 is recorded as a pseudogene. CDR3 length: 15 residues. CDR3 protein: CASRRGRQGGGELFF. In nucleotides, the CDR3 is TGTGCCAGCAGAAGGGGTAGGCAGGGCGGCGGGGAGCTGTTTTTT.

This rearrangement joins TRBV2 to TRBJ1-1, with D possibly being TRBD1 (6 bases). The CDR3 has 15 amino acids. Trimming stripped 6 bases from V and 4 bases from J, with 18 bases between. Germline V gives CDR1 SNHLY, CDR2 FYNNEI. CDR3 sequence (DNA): TGTGCCAGCAGGCCCGAGGGGGGGCCTTTCACTGAAGCTTTCTTT. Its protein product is CASRPEGGPFTEAFF.

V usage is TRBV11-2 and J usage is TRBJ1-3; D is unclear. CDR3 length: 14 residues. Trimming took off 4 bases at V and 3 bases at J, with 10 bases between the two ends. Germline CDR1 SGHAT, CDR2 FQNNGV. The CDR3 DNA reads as TGTGCCAGCAGCTACGGACGTGATGGAAACACCATATATTTT. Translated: CASSYGRDGNTIYF.

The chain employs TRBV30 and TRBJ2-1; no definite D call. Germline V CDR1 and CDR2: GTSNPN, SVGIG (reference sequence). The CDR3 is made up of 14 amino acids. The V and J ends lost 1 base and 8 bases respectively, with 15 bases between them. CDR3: CAWSEASRTYEQFF. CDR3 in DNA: TGTGCCTGGAGTGAGGCTAGTCGAACGTATGAGCAGTTCTTC.

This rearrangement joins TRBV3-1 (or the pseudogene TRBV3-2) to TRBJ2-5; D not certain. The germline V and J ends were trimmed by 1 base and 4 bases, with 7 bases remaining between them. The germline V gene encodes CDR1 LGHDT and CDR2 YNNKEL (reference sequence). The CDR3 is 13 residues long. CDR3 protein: CASSQVTPETQYF. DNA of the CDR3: TGTGCCAGCAGCCAAGTGACGCCAGAGACCCAGTACTTC.

In DNA form, the CDR3 reads TGTGCCAGCAGTGAATCCTGGGGCGCCGGAACCGGGGAGCTGTTTTTT. It is translated as CASSESWGAGTGELFF. V gene TRBV6-1 combines with J gene TRBJ2-2; TRBD1 is a possible D gene (5 bases). CDR3 size: 16 residues. Germline loops: CDR1 MNHNS, CDR2 SASEGT. Trimming stripped 2 bases from V and 5 bases from J, with 15 bases between.

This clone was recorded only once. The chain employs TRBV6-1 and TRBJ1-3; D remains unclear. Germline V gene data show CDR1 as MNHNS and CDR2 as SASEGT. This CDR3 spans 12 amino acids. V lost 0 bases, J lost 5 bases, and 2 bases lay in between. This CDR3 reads CASSEARNTIYF. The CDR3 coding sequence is TGTGCCAGCAGTGAAGCTAGAAACACCATATATTTT.

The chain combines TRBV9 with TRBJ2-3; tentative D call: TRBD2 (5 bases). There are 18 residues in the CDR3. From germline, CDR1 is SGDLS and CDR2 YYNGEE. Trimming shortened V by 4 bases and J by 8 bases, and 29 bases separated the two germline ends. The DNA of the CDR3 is TGTGCCAGCAGCCCGGGTTTTTTGGACGGGCACCCGGACTTTACGCAGTATTTT. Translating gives CASSPGFLDGHPDFTQYF.

DNA for the CDR3: TGCGCCAGCAGCTTTGGGACAGGCGGGGTCACCCAGTACTTC. Encoded protein: CASSFGTGGVTQYF. This chain links TRBV5-1 with TRBJ2-5; 8 nucleotides align to TRBD1. Germline values: CDR1 SGHRS, CDR2 YFSETQ. The CDR3 is 14 residues long. Unmatched junction bases numbered 8, after V lost 2 bases and J lost 8 bases.

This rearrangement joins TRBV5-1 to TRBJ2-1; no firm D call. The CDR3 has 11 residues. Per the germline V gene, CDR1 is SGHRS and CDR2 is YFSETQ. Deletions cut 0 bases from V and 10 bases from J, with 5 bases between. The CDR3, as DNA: TGCGCCAGCAGCTTGGTTCGGGAGCAGTTCTTC. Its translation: CASSLVREQFF.

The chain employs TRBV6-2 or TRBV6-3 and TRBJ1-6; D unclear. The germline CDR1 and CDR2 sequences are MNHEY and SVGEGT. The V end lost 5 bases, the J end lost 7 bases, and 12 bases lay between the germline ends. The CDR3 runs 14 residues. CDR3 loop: CASSPQGQNSPLHF. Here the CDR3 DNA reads TGTGCCAGCAGTCCGCAAGGGCAAAATTCACCCCTCCACTTT.

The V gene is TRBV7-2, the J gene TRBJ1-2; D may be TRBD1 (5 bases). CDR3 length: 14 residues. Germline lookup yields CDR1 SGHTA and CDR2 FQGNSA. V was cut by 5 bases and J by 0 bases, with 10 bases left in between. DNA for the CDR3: TGTGCCAGCAGCCGGAGACAGTCTAACTATGGCTACACCTTC. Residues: CASSRRQSNYGYTF.

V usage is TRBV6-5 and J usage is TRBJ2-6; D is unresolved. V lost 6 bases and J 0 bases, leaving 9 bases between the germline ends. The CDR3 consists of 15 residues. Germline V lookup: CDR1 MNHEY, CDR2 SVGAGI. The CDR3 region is CASRTETSGANVLTF. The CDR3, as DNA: TGTGCCAGCAGGACTGAAACCTCTGGGGCCAACGTCCTGACTTTC.

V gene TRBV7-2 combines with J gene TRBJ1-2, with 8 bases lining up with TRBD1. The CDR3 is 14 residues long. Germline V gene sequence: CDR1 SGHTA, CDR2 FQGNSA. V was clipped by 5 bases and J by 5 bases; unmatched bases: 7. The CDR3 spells CASSTGQGLYGYTF. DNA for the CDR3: TGTGCCAGCAGCACCGGACAGGGTCTATATGGCTACACCTTC. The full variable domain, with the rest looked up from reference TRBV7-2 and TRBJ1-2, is GAGVSQSPSNKVTEKGKDVELRCDPISGHTALYWYRQSLGQGLEFLIYFQGNSAPDKSGLPSDRFSAERTGGSVSTLTIQRTQQEDSAVYLCASSTGQGLYGYTFGSGTRLTVV.

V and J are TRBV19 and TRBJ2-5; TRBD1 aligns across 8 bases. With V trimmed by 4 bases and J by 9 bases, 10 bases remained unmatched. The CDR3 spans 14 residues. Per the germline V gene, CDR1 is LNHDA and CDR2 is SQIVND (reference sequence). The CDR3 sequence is CASSTPDRATSQYF. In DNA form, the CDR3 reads TGTGCCAGTAGTACTCCGGACAGGGCGACTTCCCAGTACTTC.

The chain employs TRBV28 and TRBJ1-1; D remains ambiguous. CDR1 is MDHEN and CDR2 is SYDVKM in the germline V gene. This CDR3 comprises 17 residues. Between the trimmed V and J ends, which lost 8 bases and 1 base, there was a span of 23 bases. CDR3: CASDRWRGRERNTEAFF. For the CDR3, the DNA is TGTGCCAGCGACCGGTGGCGGGGTCGAGAAAGGAACACTGAAGCTTTCTTT. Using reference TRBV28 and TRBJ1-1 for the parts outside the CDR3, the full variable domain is DVKVTQSSRYLVKRTGEKVFLECVQDMDHENMFWYRQDPGLGLRLIYFSYDVKMKEKGDIPEGYSVSREKKERFSLILESASTNQTSMYLCASDRWRGRERNTEAFFGQGTRLTVV.

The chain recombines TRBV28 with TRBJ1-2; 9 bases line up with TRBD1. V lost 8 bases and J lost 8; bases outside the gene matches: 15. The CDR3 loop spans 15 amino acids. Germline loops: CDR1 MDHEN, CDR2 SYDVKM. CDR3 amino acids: CASHAPGQGVLGYTF. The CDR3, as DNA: TGTGCCAGCCACGCCCCGGGACAGGGTGTCTTGGGCTACACCTTC.